The 17 T cell receptor beta chains listed next were all sequenced from one sample in a study of identical twins. MiXCR, run by TCRdb on the 5' RACE reads, gives a single entry per CDR3 protein. The data contain 1.5 million to 2 million distinct CDR3 sequences, roughly 35% of them seen just once; the ten biggest clones take up about 0.3%. Specimen: cord blood. The source of these receptors is a newborn girl in good health.

The table lists this clonotype with a few counts. The chain has TRBV12-3 or TRBV12-4 and TRBJ1-2; D is unclear. The CDR3 is made up of 16 amino acids. Trimming removed 4 bases from V and 4 bases from J, with 19 bases in between. The chain's CDR3 is CASSSVPAKGSYGYTF. The CDR3 region has the DNA TGTGCCAGCAGTTCCGTCCCAGCCAAGGGTTCCTATGGCTACACCTTC.

This chain uses TRBV7-9 with TRBJ1-1, with D uncertain. Germline V gene lookup returns CDR1 SEHNR and CDR2 FQNEAQ (reference sequence). This CDR3 spans 13 amino acids. V shed 7 bases and J shed 1 base, with 10 bases lying between them. This CDR3 is CASTKTENTEAFF. Written as DNA, the CDR3 is TGTGCCAGCACCAAAACAGAGAACACTGAAGCTTTCTTT. The whole variable domain, remainder taken from reference TRBV7-9 and TRBJ1-1, is DTGVSQNPRHKITKRGQNVTFRCDPISEHNRLYWYRQTLGQGPEFLTYFQNEAQLEKSRLLSDRFSAERPKGSFSTLEIQRTEQGDSAMYLCASTKTENTEAFFGQGTRLTVV.

This clonotype showed up just a few times. The V gene is TRBV4-1, the J gene TRBJ2-5; possibly TRBD2 for D (5 bases). The CDR3 spans 16 residues. Per the germline V gene, CDR1 is MGHRA and CDR2 is YSYEKL. With 0 bases removed from V and 1 base from J, the gap between germline ends came to 12 bases. CDR3 in amino acids: CASSQEPPGFQETQYF. Written as DNA, the CDR3 is TGCGCCAGCAGCCAAGAACCCCCGGGATTCCAAGAGACCCAGTACTTC.

Written as DNA, the CDR3 is TGCAGTGCCCCCTTCGGTGGGAGCTCCTACAATGAGCAGTTCTTC. This sequence encodes CSAPFGGSSYNEQFF. J is TRBJ2-1 and V is TRBV20-1; TRBD2 is a possible D gene (5 bases). CDR1 is DFQATT and CDR2 is SNEGSKA in the germline V gene (reference sequence). This CDR3 is built from 15 residues. V lost 6 bases, J lost 0 bases, and 15 bases lay in between.

The chain combines TRBV2 with TRBJ1-1; D gene ambiguous. Germline values: CDR1 SNHLY, CDR2 FYNNEI. Trimming left V 10 bases short and J 1 base short, with 13 bases between. CDR3 length: 13 amino acids. The CDR3 DNA follows: TGTGCCATTTCGGCGGAGTGGAACACTGAAGCTTTCTTT. It codes for CAISAEWNTEAFF.

This clonotype was found a few times. This chain joins TRBV24-1 and TRBJ2-4; D remains ambiguous. In germline, CDR1 is KGHDR, CDR2 SFDVKD. The CDR3 has 15 amino acids. V lost 4 bases and J lost 2, with 11 bases in between. CDR3 region: CATSDPTFSKNIQYF. In nucleotides, the CDR3 is TGTGCCACCAGTGACCCAACTTTCTCCAAAAACATTCAGTACTTC.

This clonotype has only a few counts. This chain uses TRBV7-2 with TRBJ2-3; D is undetermined. This CDR3 is 16 amino acids long. Germline V gene sequence: CDR1 SGHTA, CDR2 FQGNSA. Between the trimmed V and J ends, which lost 0 bases and 2 bases, there was a span of 12 bases. This CDR3 is CASSLAGRRTTDTQYF. CDR3 nucleotide sequence: TGTGCCAGCAGCTTAGCGGGCAGAAGGACCACAGATACGCAGTATTTT.

Ten or more counts support this clonotype. This rearrangement joins TRBV29-1 to TRBJ1-2; D is perhaps TRBD1 (6 bases). The CDR3 spans 8 residues. Per germline, CDR1 SQVTM and CDR2 ANQGSEA. Trimming removed 7 bases at V and 9 bases at J, with 6 bases between. The CDR3 sequence: CSGDSYTF. In DNA form, the CDR3 reads TGCAGCGGGGACAGCTACACCTTC. The full variable domain, rest sourced from reference TRBV29-1 and TRBJ1-2, is SAVISQKPSRDICQRGTSLTIQCQVDSQVTMMFWYRQQPGQSLTLIATANQGSEATYESGFVIDKFPISRPNLTFSTLTVSNMSPEDSSIYLCSGDSYTFGSGTRLTVV.

This clonotype was found a few times. The rearrangement links TRBV5-1 to TRBJ2-1; D is perhaps TRBD2 (5 bases). The CDR3 runs 14 residues. Germline values: CDR1 SGHRS, CDR2 YFSETQ. Deletions cut 0 bases from V and 9 bases from J, with 13 bases between. CDR3 protein: CASSLASPGSEQFF. In DNA, the CDR3 is TGCGCCAGCAGCTTGGCCTCTCCGGGATCTGAGCAGTTCTTC.

This clonotype was found a few times. V gene TRBV2 combines with J gene TRBJ2-6; D is ambiguous. The germline V and J ends were trimmed by 0 bases and 0 bases, with 9 bases remaining between them. Germline CDR1 reads SNHLY; CDR2 reads FYNNEI. The CDR3 contains 17 residues. The CDR3 nucleotides are TGTGCCAGCAGTGAAGCCCGGGTCCGCTCTGGGGCCAACGTCCTGACTTTC. This encodes CASSEARVRSGANVLTF.

DNA for the CDR3: TGCGCCAGCAGCCAGTTTTTGGGCGGCCGCACAGAGATGCAGTATTTT. Translated: CASSQFLGGRTEMQYF. The gene calls are TRBV4-1 and TRBJ2-3; no clear D gene. The CDR3 length is 16 residues. Germline V gives CDR1 MGHRA, CDR2 YSYEKL. Trimming took off 3 bases at V and 11 bases at J, with 24 bases between the two ends.

This clonotype was observed a few times. V and J are TRBV27 and TRBJ2-6; no clear D. V lost 8 bases and J 0 bases, leaving 14 bases between the germline ends. Germline V gene data show CDR1 as MNHEY and CDR2 as SMNVEV (reference sequence). CDR3 length: 16 amino acids. CDR3 sequence: CASAPVFTSGANVLTF. CDR3 DNA: TGTGCCAGCGCGCCTGTTTTTACCTCTGGGGCCAACGTCCTGACTTTC.

To note about this clonotype: At one boundary the junction diverges from the germline segment, which might be a read error. This sequence joins TRBV5-1 and TRBJ1-4; D ambiguous. Per germline, CDR1 SGHRS and CDR2 YFSETQ. The CDR3 extends over 14 amino acids. DNA of the CDR3: TGCACCAGCAGCTTGGAATTGTTTGATGAAGAACTGTTTTTT. This gives the protein CTSSLELFDEELFF.

This clonotype was seen a few times. The J gene is TRBJ2-5, the V gene TRBV6-1, with TRBD2 matching 10 bases. Germline trimming cut 7 bases from V and 3 bases from J; bases unmatched to any gene: 5. Germline V gene sequence: CDR1 MNHNS, CDR2 SASEGT. The CDR3 contains 14 residues. CDR3 amino acids: CASNPGLAEETQYF. DNA for the CDR3: TGTGCCAGCAACCCAGGACTAGCGGAAGAGACCCAGTACTTC.

The CDR3 DNA is TGCGCCAGCAGCTCCAGGGGTGATGGACAAGAGACCCAGTACTTC. Residues: CASSSRGDGQETQYF. V usage is TRBV5-1 and J usage is TRBJ2-5; D perhaps matches TRBD1 (6 bases). The CDR3 is 15 residues long. Per germline, CDR1 SGHRS and CDR2 YFSETQ. V dropped 3 bases and J dropped 2 bases, with 14 bases sitting between them.

The chain employs TRBV20-1 and TRBJ2-5; a weak D match, TRBD2 (6 bases). Germline values: CDR1 DFQATT, CDR2 SNEGSKA (reference sequence). The CDR3 loop spans 13 amino acids. Between the trimmed V and J ends, which lost 6 bases and 11 bases, there was a span of 22 bases. The CDR3 reads CSAGKTSYNEQYF. CDR3 DNA: TGCAGTGCAGGGAAAACTAGCTACAATGAGCAGTACTTC.

The J gene is TRBJ2-7, the V gene TRBV28, with D perhaps TRBD1 (6 bases). The ends were cut back, 7 bases at V and 3 bases at J, with 16 bases in the middle. This CDR3 comprises 14 residues. Germline lookup yields CDR1 MDHEN and CDR2 SYDVKM. The CDR3 nucleotides read TGTGCCAGCACCACCGGGACATACCACTACGAGCAGTACTTC. Its translation: CASTTGTYHYEQYF.